The present TCR beta chain was sequenced within a study of CD8 T cells in Susac syndrome. Germline assignment: CDR1 SQVTM and CDR2 ANQGSEA. The CDR3 sequence is 14 residues long. The junction had 5 bases not matched to a gene; V was cut back by 6 bases and J by 2 bases. RNA amounts of roughly 0.45 to 1 ug underwent reverse transcription with random hexamers. Using its own MiXCR run on the immunoSEQ multiplex PCR reads, TCRdb lists one record per CDR3 protein. The data hold fewer than 200,000 distinct CDR3 sequences, with just under 95% observed a single time. From blood CD8+ and CD4+ T cells, TCR beta sequences were generated. Isolation of CD8+ and CD4+ T cells was performed negatively, whereas enrichment of TEMRA cells was done by FACS.

Input material: CD4+ T cells from PBMCs. The clonotype was recovered from a human donor in good health. The V call is TRBV29-1, the J call TRBJ2-3; 10 nucleotides line up with TRBD2. The CDR3 region is CSVGLAAITDTQYF. In DNA form, the CDR3 reads TGCAGCGTCGGACTAGCGGCTATCACAGATACGCAGTATTTT.